This T cell receptor beta chain was sequenced in a study of blood T cell repertoires in COVID-19. At the level of the study: PBMCs, B-cell-depleted T cells, or T cells provided the cDNA or gDNA that made up the material.

Method: immunoSEQ multiplex PCR; TCRdb's copy keeps in-frame clones and lacks some. This repertoire shows some 250,000 clones, roughly 82% found once; its top ten account for more than 9%. CDR3 length: 14 amino acids. Trimming pared 6 bases from V and 7 bases from J, leaving 16 bases between. Germline values: CDR1 MDHEN, CDR2 SYDVKM. This rearrangement joins TRBV28 to TRBJ1-5; D not certain. This sequence originates from an elderly man with acute or convalescent COVID-19. Sequencing used peripheral blood. This CDR3 is CASSYRGDGQPQHF. The CDR3 nucleotides read TGTGCCAGCAGCTACCGGGGAGATGGGCAGCCCCAGCATTTT.